A single sample gave rise to the 21 T cell receptor beta chains below, sequenced in a study of T cells in localized non-small cell lung cancer. Sequenced by immunoSEQ multiplex PCR; TCRdb stores in-frame clones only, minus some. The sample lists around 28,000 clones, 94% occurring once. The sample in question was peripheral blood, obtained before any cancer treatment. Receptors originate from a woman aged 35 to 70 with stage I lung adenocarcinoma.

This clone was seen once. The chain carries TRBV7-9 and TRBJ1-2; D is possibly TRBD1 (6 bases). Germline V gene sequence: CDR1 SEHNR, CDR2 FQNEAQ (reference sequence). The length of the CDR3 is 15 residues. V shed 4 bases and J shed 0 bases, with 12 bases lying between them. CDR3 loop: CASSSLGDTNYGYTF. CDR3 bases: TGTGCCAGCAGCTCCTTAGGGGACACTAACTATGGCTACACCTTC.

This chain links TRBV11-2 with TRBJ1-1; D is perhaps TRBD1 (5 bases). Deletions cut 3 bases from V and 3 bases from J, with 8 bases between. Germline V gives CDR1 SGHAT, CDR2 FQNNGV. CDR3 length equals 13 residues. The CDR3 DNA sequence: TGTGCCAGCAGCTTTGGGGGGGACACTGAAGCTTTCTTT. This translates into CASSFGGDTEAFF. Drawing the rest from reference TRBV11-2 and TRBJ1-1, the complete variable domain is EAGVAQSPRYKIIEKRQSVAFWCNPISGHATLYWYQQILGQGPKLLIQFQNNGVVDDSQLPKDRFSAERLKGVDSTLKIQPAKLEDSAVYLCASSFGGDTEAFFGQGTRLTVV.

The V gene is TRBV4-2, the J gene TRBJ2-3; TRBD2 is a possible D gene (6 bases). The CDR3 covers 16 residues. The germline V gene encodes CDR1 LGHNA and CDR2 YNFKEQ. The V end lost 3 bases, the J end lost 2 bases, and 15 bases lay between the germline ends. The CDR3 is CASSQSSASATDTQYF. CDR3 DNA: TGTGCCAGCAGCCAGTCAAGTGCTAGCGCCACAGATACGCAGTATTTT.

The V and J genes are TRBV28 and TRBJ1-2; possibly TRBD1 for D (5 bases). This CDR3 contains 14 residues. In germline, CDR1 is MDHEN, CDR2 SYDVKM. V lost 3 bases, J lost 4 bases, and 12 bases lay in between. CDR3 region: CASSFVQTAYGYTF. In DNA, the CDR3 is TGTGCCAGCAGTTTCGTCCAGACAGCCTATGGCTACACCTTC.

This chain joins TRBV6-5 and TRBJ1-1, with D possibly TRBD1 on 5 matching bases. This CDR3 comprises 14 residues. Germline V gene sequence: CDR1 MNHEY, CDR2 SVGAGI. V was pared by 2 bases and J by 1 base, with 8 bases between. CDR3 sequence reads: CASSYRQKNTEAFF. CDR3 DNA: TGTGCCAGCAGTTACCGACAGAAGAACACTGAAGCTTTCTTT.

This rearrangement joins TRBV5-1 to TRBJ2-1, with TRBD2 matching 9 bases. Germline V lookup: CDR1 SGHRS, CDR2 YFSETQ. The CDR3 is made up of 15 amino acids. J was trimmed by 6 bases and V by 0 bases; bases with no gene match: 4. The CDR3 here is CASSLGGGAFNEQFF. The CDR3 bases are TGCGCCAGCAGCTTGGGCGGGGGGGCGTTCAATGAGCAGTTCTTC.

The rearrangement uses TRBV6-5 and TRBJ2-2; 9 positions agree with TRBD1. The CDR3 runs 16 residues. The germline V gene encodes CDR1 MNHEY and CDR2 SVGAGI. The ends lost 3 bases at V and 3 bases at J; junction bases unmatched: 5. The CDR3 is CASSYRTGVYTGELFF. CDR3 DNA: TGTGCCAGCAGTTATAGGACAGGGGTCTACACCGGGGAGCTGTTTTTT.

The V call is TRBV6-6, the J call TRBJ2-2, with D unclear. Trimming took 4 bases from V and 1 from J, leaving 7 bases between them. The CDR3 has 14 amino acids. Germline-derived CDR1 and CDR2 are MNHNY and SVGAGI (reference sequence). The chain's CDR3 is CASSSVWNTGELFF. The CDR3 bases are TGTGCCAGCAGTTCAGTATGGAACACCGGGGAGCTGTTTTTT.

The CDR3: CASSQDRDTGPGSYEQYF. The CDR3 DNA follows: TGCGCCAGCAGCCAAGATCGTGACACAGGCCCTGGATCCTACGAGCAGTACTTC. This chain connects TRBV4-1 to TRBJ2-7; D is possibly TRBD1 (5 bases). CDR3 length: 18 amino acids. Trimming shortened V by 0 bases and J by 1 base, and 19 bases separated the two germline ends. Germline CDR1 is MGHRA and CDR2 is YSYEKL.

The V and J genes are TRBV7-9 and TRBJ1-5; D remains unclear. The V end was cut by 2 bases, the J end by 0 bases, with 17 bases between. Looked up from germline, CDR1 is SEHNR and CDR2 is FQNEAQ (reference sequence). The CDR3 loop spans 18 amino acids. As DNA, the CDR3 is TGTGCCAGCAGCTTACACCTCGACGACCTCCATAGCAATCAGCCCCAGCATTTT. Translation: CASSLHLDDLHSNQPQHF.

The chain uses TRBV5-5 and TRBJ2-7; a weak D match, TRBD1 (5 bases). This CDR3 spans 16 amino acids. Trimming took 3 bases from V and 2 from J, leaving 18 bases between them. Germline-derived CDR1 and CDR2 are SGHKS and YYEKEE (reference sequence). CDR3 sequence reads: CASSSGPVDIAYEQYF. CDR3 bases: TGTGCCAGCAGCTCAGGCCCGGTGGACATCGCCTACGAGCAGTACTTC. Complete variable domain (other parts from reference TRBV5-5 and TRBJ2-7): DAGVTQSPTHLIKTRGQQVTLRCSPISGHKSVSWYQQVLGQGPQFIFQYYEKEERGRGNFPDRFSARQFPNYSSELNVNALLLGDSALYLCASSSGPVDIAYEQYFGPGTRLTVT.

The CDR3 region is CASSSNRGREQYF. The CDR3 DNA is TGTGCCAGCAGCTCCAACAGGGGGCGGGAGCAGTACTTC. This chain connects TRBV7-6 to TRBJ2-7; 9 bases align to TRBD1. The CDR3 extends over 13 amino acids. Germline V gene lookup returns CDR1 SGHVS and CDR2 FNYEAQ. The V gene end was trimmed by 4 bases and the J gene end by 7 bases; junction bases not matched to a gene: 5.

The chain employs TRBV19 and TRBJ2-7, with D possibly matching TRBD2 (6 bases). Trimming shortened V by 4 bases and J by 2 bases, and 12 bases separated the two germline ends. This CDR3 spans 14 amino acids. Looked up from germline, CDR1 is LNHDA and CDR2 is SQIVND (reference sequence). DNA of the CDR3: TGTGCCAGTAGTAGTTCGGGACTCACCTACGAGCAGTACTTC. Amino acid sequence: CASSSSGLTYEQYF.

The chain recombines TRBV19 with TRBJ1-6; D call uncertain. Per germline, CDR1 LNHDA and CDR2 SQIVND (reference sequence). CDR3 length: 15 amino acids. V lost 1 base and J lost 9, with 13 bases in between. The CDR3, as DNA: TGTGCCAGTAGTATAGTAGCGGGGTCCATTTCACCCCTCCACTTT. It encodes CASSIVAGSISPLHF.

The chain recombines TRBV9 with TRBJ2-3; either TRBD1 or TRBD2 may fit D (5 bases each). The length of the CDR3 is 17 residues. Trimming stripped 4 bases from V and 6 bases from J, with 24 bases between. The germline V gene encodes CDR1 SGDLS and CDR2 YYNGEE. CDR3 in amino acids: CASSPGDGARSMDTQYF. CDR3 sequence (DNA): TGTGCCAGCAGCCCCGGGGACGGAGCTCGATCGATGGATACGCAGTATTTT.

The rearrangement uses TRBV21-1 and TRBJ1-2; the DNA was not compared with TRBD1, the D call given in the table. TRBV21-1 is a known pseudogene. The CDR3 spans 14 residues. The CDR3 DNA follows: TGTGCCAGCAGCCTCGGGGGACAGGGGGATGGCTACACCTTC. Translated, it gives CASSLGGQGDGYTF.

CDR3 nucleotide sequence: TGTGCCAGCAGTCTGGCAGGACAGGTGTTCTACGAGCAGTACTTC. Translation: CASSLAGQVFYEQYF. This chain links TRBV28 with TRBJ2-7; 7 bases are shared with TRBD1. The J segment lost 3 bases and the V segment lost 5 bases, leaving 10 bases of the junction unmatched. The CDR3 runs 15 residues. Germline values: CDR1 MDHEN, CDR2 SYDVKM.

The chain joins TRBV29-1 to TRBJ2-1, with D possibly TRBD2 on 5 matching bases. Germline loops: CDR1 SQVTM, CDR2 ANQGSEA. The CDR3 has 14 residues. Trimming left V 5 bases short and J 3 bases short, with 14 bases between. CDR3 sequence reads: CSVHKDLNYNEQFF. The CDR3 nucleotides are TGCAGCGTTCATAAGGACTTGAACTACAATGAGCAGTTCTTC.

This chain joins TRBV27 and TRBJ2-1; no firm D call. This CDR3 has 16 residues. V lost 1 base and J 0 bases, leaving 10 bases between the germline ends. The germline V gene encodes CDR1 MNHEY and CDR2 SMNVEV (reference sequence). In nucleotides, the CDR3 is TGTGCCAGCAGTTTATATCGCCCGGGCTCCTACAATGAGCAGTTCTTC. Its translation is CASSLYRPGSYNEQFF.

V and J are TRBV7-2 and TRBJ1-2; D not certain. The CDR3 consists of 15 residues. V lost 1 base and J 0 bases, leaving 9 bases between the germline ends. CDR1 and CDR2 (germline): SGHTA, FQGNSA. This chain's CDR3 is CASSLVAGSNYGYTF. CDR3 coding DNA: TGTGCCAGCAGCTTAGTGGCCGGATCTAACTATGGCTACACCTTC.

The chain joins TRBV7-2 to TRBJ1-4; tentatively, D is TRBD1 (6 bases). Germline CDR1 and CDR2: SGHTA and FQGNSA. V gave up 5 bases and J gave up 0 bases, with 13 bases separating them. This CDR3 has 16 amino acids. CDR3 sequence reads: CASSRGTLPTNEKLFF. The DNA of the CDR3 is TGTGCCAGCAGCCGCGGGACATTACCAACTAATGAAAAACTGTTTTTT.